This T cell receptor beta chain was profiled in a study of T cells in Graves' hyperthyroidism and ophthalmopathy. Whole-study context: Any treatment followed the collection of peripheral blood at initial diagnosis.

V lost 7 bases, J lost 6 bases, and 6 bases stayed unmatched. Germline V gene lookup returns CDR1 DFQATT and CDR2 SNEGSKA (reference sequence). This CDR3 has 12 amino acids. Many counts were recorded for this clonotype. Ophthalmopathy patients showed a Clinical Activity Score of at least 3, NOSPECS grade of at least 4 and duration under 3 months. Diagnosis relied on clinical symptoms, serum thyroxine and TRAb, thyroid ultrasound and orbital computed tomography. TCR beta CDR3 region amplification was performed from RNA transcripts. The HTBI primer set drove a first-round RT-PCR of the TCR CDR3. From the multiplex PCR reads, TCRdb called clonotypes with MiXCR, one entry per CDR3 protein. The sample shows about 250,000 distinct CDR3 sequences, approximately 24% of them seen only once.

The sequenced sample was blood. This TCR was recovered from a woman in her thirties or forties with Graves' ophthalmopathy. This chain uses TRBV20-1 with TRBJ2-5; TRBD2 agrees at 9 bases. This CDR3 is CSGLAGLKTQYF. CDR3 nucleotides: TGCAGTGGGCTAGCGGGACTAAAGACCCAGTACTTC.